The 25 T cell receptor beta chains presented below share a single source sample, sequenced in a study of technical replicates of blood from several donors. Measured with immunoSEQ multiplex PCR; TCRdb has only the in-frame clones, and not every one. The profile covers 55,000 to 65,000 clones, with roughly 90% appearing a single time and around 5.1% taken by the ten largest. The sequenced sample was PBMCs. The receptors here all came from a human donor in good health. Some clones in this sample may be carry-over from other donors' samples.

The chain joins TRBV5-4 to TRBJ2-2; the match to TRBD2 covers 10 bases. Trimming took 4 bases from V and 0 from J; bases not matched to a gene: 15. This CDR3 region has 20 residues. CDR1 and CDR2 (germline): SGHNT, YYREEE (reference sequence). CDR3 coding DNA: TGTGCCAGCAGCCTCCTTATATTAGCGGGGGGCTTCGCGAACACCGGGGAGCTGTTTTTT. As protein: CASSLLILAGGFANTGELFF. The variable domain in full, completed from reference TRBV5-4 and TRBJ2-2, reads ETGVTQSPTHLIKTRGQQVTLRCSSQSGHNTVSWYQQALGQGPQFIFQYYREEENGRGNFPPRFSGLQFPNYSSELNVNALELDDSALYLCASSLLILAGGFANTGELFFGEGSRLTVL.

This clone came up a few times. This sequence joins TRBV18 and TRBJ1-1; D is unresolved. CDR3 length: 14 amino acids. V lost 1 base, J lost 1 base, and 7 bases lay in between. Germline values: CDR1 KGHSH, CDR2 LQKENI. The CDR3 loop reads CASSPRAGNTEAFF. DNA of the CDR3: TGTGCCAGCTCACCACGTGCAGGGAACACTGAAGCTTTCTTT.

V gene TRBV5-5 combines with J gene TRBJ2-2; 14 positions agree with TRBD2. Germline lookup yields CDR1 SGHKS and CDR2 YYEKEE (reference sequence). The junction had 4 bases not matched to a gene; V was cut back by 4 bases and J by 2 bases. The CDR3 contains 17 residues. In DNA, the CDR3 is TGTGCCAGCAGCGTGACTAGCGGGAGGGTAAACACCGGGGAGCTGTTTTTT. This translates into CASSVTSGRVNTGELFF.

This clone was seen more than once but under ten times. This sequence joins TRBV11-2 and TRBJ2-7, with D tentatively TRBD2 (5 bases). The CDR3 has 16 residues. The germline V and J ends were trimmed by 4 bases and 7 bases, with 23 bases remaining between them. The germline V gene encodes CDR1 SGHAT and CDR2 FQNNGV. The CDR3, as DNA: TGTGCCAGCAGCTACAACCCACCCCCGCGGACGGGAGAGCAGTACTTC. It encodes CASSYNPPPRTGEQYF.

This clone was picked up many times. The gene calls are TRBV27 and TRBJ2-3, with D tentatively TRBD2 (6 bases). V was shortened by 2 bases and J by 2 bases, with 11 bases between the two germline ends. CDR3 length: 15 residues. Germline CDR1 and CDR2: MNHEY and SMNVEV (reference sequence). The CDR3 nucleotides read TGTGCCAGCAGTTTAATGGGGGGACCCACAGATACGCAGTATTTT. This codes for CASSLMGGPTDTQYF.

The gene calls are TRBV7-8 and TRBJ2-7, with 7 positions matching TRBD2. Germline V lookup: CDR1 SGHVS, CDR2 FQNEAQ. Unmatched junction bases numbered 12, after V lost 4 bases and J lost 3 bases. The CDR3 spans 16 residues. The CDR3 DNA reads TGTGCCAGCAGCTGGGGGGGGATCGGCGCCCACTACGAGCAGTACTTC. This encodes CASSWGGIGAHYEQYF.

V is TRBV6-1 and J is TRBJ2-7; D is possibly TRBD1 (5 bases). The V end lost 7 bases, the J end lost 4 bases, and 17 bases lay between the germline ends. The CDR3 consists of 14 residues. Germline loops: CDR1 MNHNS, CDR2 SASEGT. CDR3 coding DNA: TGTGCCAGCAAACCGGCGCAGGGTTTATACGAGCAGTACTTC. It specifies CASKPAQGLYEQYF.

The chain links TRBV4-2 to TRBJ2-3; 9 bases align to TRBD2. Per germline, CDR1 LGHNA and CDR2 YNFKEQ. The CDR3 totals 15 residues. V lost 3 bases and J lost 2; bases outside the gene matches: 3. CDR3 amino acids: CASSQLAGVTDTQYF. Written as DNA, the CDR3 is TGTGCCAGCAGCCAGTTAGCGGGGGTCACAGATACGCAGTATTTT.

J is TRBJ1-1 and V is TRBV27, with D possibly matching TRBD1 (5 bases). CDR1 MNHEY and CDR2 SMNVEV come from the germline V gene (reference sequence). This CDR3 region has 17 residues. V gave up 0 bases and J gave up 0 bases, with 14 bases separating them. CDR3 in DNA: TGTGCCAGCAGTTTATCCAGGGTAAGGTTAATGAACACTGAAGCTTTCTTT. Its protein is CASSLSRVRLMNTEAFF.

The rearrangement uses TRBV30 and TRBJ2-7, with a weak D call TRBD2 (5 bases). In germline, CDR1 is GTSNPN, CDR2 SVGIG (reference sequence). The CDR3 spans 12 residues. The germline V and J ends were trimmed by 8 bases and 5 bases, with 16 bases remaining between them. CDR3 in DNA: TGTGCCCGAGCGACCCCGGGGAACGAGCAGTACTTC. Translated: CARATPGNEQYF.

The rearrangement joins TRBV19 to TRBJ1-1; unclear D gene. Trimming took 7 bases from V and 0 from J, leaving 15 bases between them. CDR1 and CDR2 (germline): LNHDA, SQIVND (reference sequence). The length of the CDR3 is 15 residues. DNA of the CDR3: TGTGCCAGTAATGCGGGGTGGGGTATGAACACTGAAGCTTTCTTT. Protein product: CASNAGWGMNTEAFF.

The chain has TRBV5-1 and TRBJ2-1; TRBD2 aligns across 9 bases. Germline V gene sequence: CDR1 SGHRS, CDR2 YFSETQ. This CDR3 spans 15 amino acids. The V and J ends lost 1 base and 8 bases, in that order; junction bases with no gene match: 7. The CDR3 DNA is TGCGCCAGCAGCTTGCAAGGCGGGGGGGCAGATGAGCAGTTCTTC. This codes for CASSLQGGGADEQFF.

The V and J genes are TRBV11-1 and TRBJ2-7, with TRBD2 identical over 7 bases. This CDR3 contains 13 residues. Germline CDR1 is SGHAT and CDR2 is FQDESV (reference sequence). V shed 4 bases, J shed 1 base, and the junction held 1 base outside the gene matches. The DNA of the CDR3 is TGTGCCAGCAGCTCGCGGGGGTCCTACGAGCAGTACTTC. Protein: CASSSRGSYEQYF.

The chain is built from TRBV25-1 and TRBJ1-3; maybe TRBD1 (6 bases). The CDR3 runs 16 residues. With 2 bases removed from V and 1 base from J, the gap between germline ends came to 12 bases. Germline CDR1 is MGHDK and CDR2 is SYGVNS. The DNA for the CDR3 is TGTGCCAGCAGTGAAAGGGGACACAAATCTGGAAACACCATATATTTT. It translates to CASSERGHKSGNTIYF.

The rearrangement joins TRBV2 to TRBJ1-5, with unresolved D. The germline CDR1 and CDR2 sequences are SNHLY and FYNNEI. The CDR3 is made up of 15 amino acids. Deletions cut 6 bases from V and 1 base from J, with 13 bases between. This CDR3 reads CASSPDLRSNQPQHF. The CDR3 DNA follows: TGTGCCAGCAGCCCCGACTTAAGGAGCAATCAGCCCCAGCATTTT.

The chain combines TRBV6-5 with TRBJ1-5; TRBD1 matches at 8 bases. After removal of 11 bases from V and 10 bases from J, the junction contained 7 bases not matched to a gene. This CDR3 region has 11 residues. Germline CDR1 reads MNHEY; CDR2 reads SVGAGI. The CDR3 here is CAAGQEPPQHF. CDR3 coding DNA: TGTGCCGCGGGACAGGAGCCTCCCCAGCATTTT.

This rearrangement joins TRBV6-5 to TRBJ1-2; 7 bases are shared with TRBD1. With 6 bases clipped from V and 1 base from J, the junction kept 2 bases outside the gene matches. There are 13 residues in the CDR3. Germline CDR1 is MNHEY and CDR2 is SVGAGI. CDR3 in DNA: TGTGCCAGCAGGCGACAGGGTAACTATGGCTACACCTTC. This sequence encodes CASRRQGNYGYTF.

The J gene is TRBJ2-1, the V gene TRBV10-3; 11 nucleotides agree with TRBD2. Germline V gives CDR1 ENHRY, CDR2 SYGVKD. Trimming at V came to 4 bases and at J to 7 bases, leaving 3 bases not matched to a gene. The CDR3 runs 14 residues. The DNA for the CDR3 is TGTGCCATCAGTGGCCTAGCGGGAGGTAATGAGCAGTTCTTC. Translated, it gives CAISGLAGGNEQFF.

This chain links TRBV10-2 with TRBJ1-2, with a possible D match to TRBD1 (5 bases). The CDR3 has 16 amino acids. V shed 3 bases and J shed 4 bases, with 18 bases lying between them. In germline, CDR1 is WSHSY, CDR2 SAAADI. This chain's CDR3 is CASSETRRTFGYGYTF. As DNA, the CDR3 is TGCGCCAGCAGTGAAACGCGACGGACATTTGGCTATGGCTACACCTTC.

This clone was seen just once. The chain links TRBV7-3 to TRBJ2-5; D may be TRBD2 (6 bases). Germline V gene sequence: CDR1 SGHTA, CDR2 FQGTGA. V was shortened by 10 bases and J by 5 bases, with 17 bases between the two germline ends. The CDR3 runs to 13 residues. The CDR3 DNA sequence: TGTGCCATCCCCCTAGGGGAGGTTGAGACCCAGTACTTC. Encoded protein: CAIPLGEVETQYF.

This chain joins TRBV7-9 and TRBJ2-7; D uncertain. CDR1 is SEHNR and CDR2 is FQNEAQ in the germline V gene (reference sequence). The V end lost 5 bases, the J end lost 3 bases, and 5 bases lay between the germline ends. This CDR3 has 11 amino acids. CDR3 nucleotide sequence: TGTGCCAGCAGCCTCTTCTACGAGCAGTACTTC. Its protein is CASSLFYEQYF.

The V call is TRBV29-1, the J call TRBJ2-1; the D gene is possibly TRBD2 (6 bases). The V gene's germline CDR1 is SQVTM and CDR2 ANQGSEA. V shed 7 bases and J shed 1 base, with 23 bases lying between them. CDR3 length: 17 residues. This CDR3 reads CSAPTGTLTESYNEQFF. CDR3 DNA: TGCAGCGCTCCAACCGGGACTCTCACTGAATCCTACAATGAGCAGTTCTTC.

CDR3 nucleotide sequence: TGTGCCAGCGGCGATAGGGGGCCCCAAGAGACCCAGTACTTC. This sequence encodes CASGDRGPQETQYF. The chain uses TRBV7-9 and TRBJ2-5; 7 nucleotides agree with TRBD1. This CDR3 comprises 14 residues. With V trimmed by 8 bases and J by 1 base, 7 bases remained unmatched. CDR1 is SEHNR and CDR2 is FQNEAQ in the germline V gene (reference sequence).

This chain links TRBV28 with TRBJ1-2; the match to TRBD1 covers 7 bases. V shed 7 bases, J shed 3 bases, and the junction held 2 bases outside the gene matches. The V gene's germline CDR1 is MDHEN and CDR2 SYDVKM. The CDR3 runs to 12 residues. As DNA, the CDR3 is TGTGCCAGCATCGGACAGGACTATGGCTACACCTTC. This translates into CASIGQDYGYTF.

V usage is TRBV12-1 and J usage is TRBJ2-5; TRBD1 is the table's D call and was not checked against the DNA. TRBV12-1 is noted as a pseudogene. CDR3 length equals 15 residues. The CDR3 here is CASSFALGRGFLEYF. The DNA of the CDR3 is TGTGCCAGCAGCTTTGCGTTGGGCAGGGGGTTTCTAGAGTACTTC.